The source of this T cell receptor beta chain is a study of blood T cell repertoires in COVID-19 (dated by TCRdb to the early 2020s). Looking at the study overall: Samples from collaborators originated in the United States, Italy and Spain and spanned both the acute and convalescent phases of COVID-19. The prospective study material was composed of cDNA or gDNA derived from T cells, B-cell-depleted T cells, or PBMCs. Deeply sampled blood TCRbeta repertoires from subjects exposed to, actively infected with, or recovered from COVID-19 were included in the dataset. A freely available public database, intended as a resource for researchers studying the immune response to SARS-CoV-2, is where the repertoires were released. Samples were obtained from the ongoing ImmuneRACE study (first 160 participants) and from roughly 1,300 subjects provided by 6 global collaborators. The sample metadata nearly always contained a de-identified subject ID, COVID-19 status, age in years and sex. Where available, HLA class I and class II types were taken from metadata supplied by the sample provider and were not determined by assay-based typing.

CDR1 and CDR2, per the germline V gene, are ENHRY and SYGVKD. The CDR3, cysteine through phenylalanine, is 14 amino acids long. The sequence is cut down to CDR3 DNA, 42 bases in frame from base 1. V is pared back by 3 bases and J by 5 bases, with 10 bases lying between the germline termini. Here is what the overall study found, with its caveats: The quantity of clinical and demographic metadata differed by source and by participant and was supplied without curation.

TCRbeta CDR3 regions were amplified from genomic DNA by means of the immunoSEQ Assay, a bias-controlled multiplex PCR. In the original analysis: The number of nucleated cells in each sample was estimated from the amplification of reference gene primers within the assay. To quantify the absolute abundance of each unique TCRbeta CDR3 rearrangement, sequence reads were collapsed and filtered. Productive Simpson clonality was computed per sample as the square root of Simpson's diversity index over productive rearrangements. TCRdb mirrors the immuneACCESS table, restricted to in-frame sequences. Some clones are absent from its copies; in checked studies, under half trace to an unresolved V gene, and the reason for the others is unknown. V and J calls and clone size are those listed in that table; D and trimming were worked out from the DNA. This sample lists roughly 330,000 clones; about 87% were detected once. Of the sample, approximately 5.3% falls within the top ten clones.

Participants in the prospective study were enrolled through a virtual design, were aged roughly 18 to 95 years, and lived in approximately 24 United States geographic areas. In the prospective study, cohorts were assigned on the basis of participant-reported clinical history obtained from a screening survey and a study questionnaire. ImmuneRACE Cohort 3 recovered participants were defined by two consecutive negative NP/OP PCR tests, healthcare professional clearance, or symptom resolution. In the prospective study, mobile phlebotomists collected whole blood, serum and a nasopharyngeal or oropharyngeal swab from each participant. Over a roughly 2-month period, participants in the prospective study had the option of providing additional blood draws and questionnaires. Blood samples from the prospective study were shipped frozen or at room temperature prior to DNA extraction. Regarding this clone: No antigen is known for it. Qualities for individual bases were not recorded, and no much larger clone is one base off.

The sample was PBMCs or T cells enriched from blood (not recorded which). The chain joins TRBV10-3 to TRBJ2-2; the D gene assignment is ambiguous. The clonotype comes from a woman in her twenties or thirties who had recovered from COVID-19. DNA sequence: TGTGCCATCAGTGACCCCACTTGGACCGGGGAGCTGTTTTTT. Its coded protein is CAISDPTWTGELFF.